This TCR beta chain was captured in a study of cytomegalovirus exposure and HLA in healthy donors. Study at large: As released early, the data held 70 million to 100 million unique TCRs from HLA-typed donors. Study-level results: Most observed TCR sequences were rare, whereas some public TCRs were detected in many donors. Cytomegalovirus status was reportedly diagnosed by the classifier with high sensitivity and specificity. The authors listed roughly 150 TCR beta chains as cytomegalovirus-associated.

60 Vbeta and 13 Jbeta primers were used in PCR. Produced via immunoSEQ multiplex PCR; TCRdb's table is partial and in-frame only. The sample consists of hundreds of thousands of clones, approximately 68% of them appearing once. This clone was observed a single time. Its antigen is still unknown. Its ends do not fully match the called genes, so a read error is possible. The sample was PBMCs. The sequence derives from a woman aged 30 to 39 in good health and CMV-seronegative.

The DNA of the CDR3 is TGTGCCAGCAGCTTAAGGAGTGGCGGACAGGGGGTTTTC. Its translation is CASSLRSGGQGVF. The genes are TRBV7-2 and TRBJ2-7; TRBD1 matches 10 bases. The CDR3 runs to 13 residues. Germline V gene lookup returns CDR1 SGHTA and CDR2 FQGNSA.